The 4 T cell receptor beta chains below all came from one sample that was sequenced in a study of T cells after yellow fever vaccination. TCRdb itself ran the 5' RACE reads through MiXCR, one entry per CDR3 protein. The table has about 320,000 distinct CDR3 sequences, around 10% seen once. The sequencing used CD4+ T cells sorted from PBMCs, collected 45 days after the yellow fever booster vaccination. The receptors here all came from a man between 18 and 29 years old who received the YFV17D yellow fever vaccine.

This clonotype came up a few times. The V and J genes are TRBV7-2 and TRBJ1-2, with D maybe TRBD1 (5 bases). The CDR3 covers 17 residues. V was shortened by 4 bases and J by 3 bases, with 21 bases between the two germline ends. Germline V gives CDR1 SGHTA, CDR2 FQGNSA. Here the CDR3 reads CASSSSLGRPADYGYTF. The CDR3 DNA is TGTGCCAGCAGCTCATCGTTGGGACGTCCGGCGGACTATGGCTACACCTTC.

The chain couples TRBV5-6 to TRBJ1-1; 11 nucleotides match TRBD1. CDR1 is SGHDT and CDR2 is YYEEEE in the germline V gene. This CDR3 has 16 residues. V lost 4 bases and J lost 0; bases outside the gene matches: 5. CDR3 in amino acids: CASSHGQGALNTEAFF. The CDR3 coding sequence is TGTGCCAGCAGCCATGGACAGGGGGCGTTGAACACTGAAGCTTTCTTT.

The rearrangement joins TRBV20-1 to TRBJ2-3, with a tentative D call TRBD2 (5 bases). The CDR3 length is 15 residues. Deletions cut 5 bases from V and 2 bases from J, with 17 bases between. The germline CDR1 and CDR2 sequences are DFQATT and SNEGSKA (reference sequence). CDR3 nucleotides: TGCAGTGCTCCAAAGGCAAAAGCGGCCACAGATACGCAGTATTTT. Translation gives CSAPKAKAATDTQYF.

There are a few counts of this clonotype. The chain couples TRBV10-2 to TRBJ2-3; TRBD2 aligns across 13 bases. V trimming: 6 bases; J trimming: 4 bases; junction bases outside the gene matches: 1. The CDR3 covers 14 residues. Germline loops: CDR1 WSHSY, CDR2 SAAADI. CDR3 amino acids: CASRLAGGADTQYF. CDR3 in DNA: TGCGCCAGCAGACTAGCGGGGGGGGCAGATACGCAGTATTTT.